This passage covers 31 T cell receptor beta chains from one sample sequenced in a study of T cell responses to AZD1222 COVID-19 vaccine. TCRdb's copy holds only in-frame clones and misses some; the assay was immunoSEQ multiplex PCR. Counted here are approximately 220,000 clones, 93% occurring once; the ten biggest clones make up more than 0.8%. Specimen: peripheral blood, collected on day 0 of MenACWY control vaccination. These receptors all stem from an adult in good health.

The sample holds one count of this clone. The chain combines TRBV28 with TRBJ2-5; TRBD1 aligns across 7 bases. This CDR3 is 15 amino acids long. CDR1 is MDHEN and CDR2 is SYDVKM in the germline V gene. V trimming: 5 bases; J trimming: 1 base; junction bases outside the gene matches: 7. DNA for the CDR3: TGTGCCAGCAGTCCAGAGGGACAGAGCCAAGAGACCCAGTACTTC. Translating gives CASSPEGQSQETQYF.

This clone was detected once. This sequence joins TRBV3-1 (or the pseudogene TRBV3-2) and TRBJ1-2; 7 bases fit TRBD1. This CDR3 has 15 residues. Germline V CDR1 and CDR2: LGHDT, YNNKEL (reference sequence). Trimming cost V 1 base and J 7 bases; bases outside gene matches: 9. Here the CDR3 DNA reads TGTGCCAGCAGCCAAGGAAGGGGGCTAGGTACTGGCTACACCTTC. Its protein product is CASSQGRGLGTGYTF.

This chain uses TRBV4-3 with TRBJ1-2; D unclear. The V gene lost 1 base and the J gene lost 5 bases, with 14 bases spanning the gap. CDR3 length: 15 amino acids. Germline V CDR1 and CDR2: LGHNA, YSLEER. The CDR3 reads CASSQVMSSRYGYTF. The DNA for the CDR3 is TGCGCCAGCAGCCAAGTAATGTCCAGTCGGTATGGCTACACCTTC.

The rearrangement uses TRBV10-2 and TRBJ2-1; D tentatively reads TRBD1 or TRBD2 (5 bases each). This CDR3 region has 15 residues. The V end was cut by 6 bases, the J end by 4 bases, with 16 bases between. Germline V gene sequence: CDR1 WSHSY, CDR2 SAAADI. CDR3 amino acids: CASRLPVGVYNEQFF. CDR3 DNA sequence: TGCGCCAGCAGGCTTCCTGTGGGGGTTTACAATGAGCAGTTCTTC.

The chain has TRBV19 and TRBJ1-2, with 9 bases identical to TRBD1. The V gene's germline CDR1 is LNHDA and CDR2 SQIVND (reference sequence). This CDR3 has 16 residues. V lost 6 bases to trimming and J lost 4 bases; unmatched junction nucleotides: 12. The CDR3 nucleotides read TGTGCCAGTAGCCCACAGGGGGCGCGGTATCCCTATGGCTACACCTTC. It specifies CASSPQGARYPYGYTF.

The chain uses TRBV4-1 and TRBJ1-6; possibly TRBD1 for D (6 bases). Germline CDR1 and CDR2: MGHRA and YSYEKL. Trimming removed 0 bases from V and 0 bases from J, with 12 bases in between. The CDR3 has 18 amino acids. CDR3 sequence: CASSQDIPGASYNSPLHF. The CDR3 DNA reads as TGCGCCAGCAGCCAAGATATTCCGGGGGCCTCCTATAATTCACCCCTCCACTTT.

The chain couples TRBV2 to TRBJ1-6; perhaps TRBD1 as D (6 bases). Germline CDR1 reads SNHLY; CDR2 reads FYNNEI. Deletions cut 10 bases from V and 10 bases from J, with 23 bases between. This CDR3 comprises 15 residues. DNA for the CDR3: TGTGCCAACCGTGGGGGTTCGGCAGGGGTATCACCCCTCCACTTT. Its protein is CANRGGSAGVSPLHF.

In this sample, this clone turned up once. The V gene is TRBV29-1, the J gene TRBJ1-3; D not resolved. Per germline, CDR1 SQVTM and CDR2 ANQGSEA. V lost 5 bases and J lost 1, with 3 bases in between. The CDR3 is 11 amino acids. CDR3 DNA: TGCAGCGTTTTGTCTGGAAACACCATATATTTT. Protein sequence: CSVLSGNTIYF.

The chain employs TRBV30 and TRBJ2-7; D assignment may be TRBD1 or TRBD2 (5 bases each). Germline assignment: CDR1 GTSNPN and CDR2 SVGIG (reference sequence). V was clipped by 3 bases and J by 8 bases, with 17 bases between them. This CDR3 has 13 residues. The CDR3 DNA follows: TGTGCCTGGAGCCTCACCGACGGGACGAAGCAGTACTTC. It translates to CAWSLTDGTKQYF.

Here the CDR3 reads CASSPTGYNQPQHF. DNA for the CDR3: TGTGCCAGCAGCCCGACAGGTTATAATCAGCCCCAGCATTTT. The chain combines TRBV3-1 (or the pseudogene TRBV3-2) with TRBJ1-5; a weak D match, TRBD1 (6 bases). This CDR3 has 14 residues. V lost 4 bases and J lost 4, with 11 bases in between. Germline-derived CDR1 and CDR2 are LGHDT and YNNKEL (reference sequence).

The chain carries TRBV28 and TRBJ2-1; 7 bases agree with TRBD2. Germline V lookup: CDR1 MDHEN, CDR2 SYDVKM. V was pared by 8 bases and J by 4 bases, with 2 bases of the junction left unmatched. The CDR3 runs to 12 residues. The CDR3 loop is CASVGGYNEQFF. The CDR3, as DNA: TGTGCCAGCGTGGGGGGGTACAATGAGCAGTTCTTC.

As DNA, the CDR3 is TGCAGTGCTAGTACTCCGGGACTAGCGGGTGCAGATACGCAGTATTTT. Amino acid sequence: CSASTPGLAGADTQYF. The chain employs TRBV20-1 and TRBJ2-3, with 12 bases aligning to TRBD2. With 3 bases clipped from V and 4 bases from J, the junction kept 8 bases outside the gene matches. CDR3 length: 16 residues. Germline V gene lookup returns CDR1 DFQATT and CDR2 SNEGSKA (reference sequence).

This chain connects TRBV6-1 to TRBJ2-1, with D possibly called TRBD1 or TRBD2 (5 bases each). V lost 4 bases and J 0 bases, leaving 16 bases between the germline ends. The CDR3 has 17 amino acids. Germline CDR1 is MNHNS and CDR2 is SASEGT. The CDR3 here is CASSARPSGSSYNEQFF. The CDR3 bases are TGTGCCAGCAGTGCGCGACCTTCAGGGAGCTCCTACAATGAGCAGTTCTTC.

This rearrangement joins TRBV5-1 to TRBJ2-5, with D perhaps matching TRBD2 (5 bases). V lost 1 base and J lost 1, with 11 bases in between. The CDR3 has 15 amino acids. CDR1 and CDR2 (germline): SGHRS, YFSETQ. The CDR3: CASSLRTGFQETQYF. CDR3 coding DNA: TGCGCCAGCAGCTTGAGGACTGGTTTCCAAGAGACCCAGTACTTC.

V is TRBV4-2 and J is TRBJ1-2; 8 bases align to TRBD1. The V gene's germline CDR1 is LGHNA and CDR2 YNFKEQ. CDR3 length equals 15 residues. Trimming at V came to 4 bases and at J to 2 bases, leaving 6 bases not matched to a gene. The CDR3 region is CASSRDRGPNYGYTF. Written as DNA, the CDR3 is TGTGCCAGCAGCCGAGACAGGGGACCAAACTATGGCTACACCTTC.

The rearrangement joins TRBV7-2 to TRBJ1-1; D unclear. In germline, CDR1 is SGHTA, CDR2 FQGNSA. The CDR3 extends over 13 amino acids. V was pared by 1 base and J by 4 bases, with 7 bases between. The CDR3: CASSLDLATEAFF. CDR3 coding DNA: TGTGCCAGCAGCTTAGATTTGGCCACTGAAGCTTTCTTT.

This chain joins TRBV7-2 and TRBJ1-2, with TRBD1 identical over 8 bases. Looked up from germline, CDR1 is SGHTA and CDR2 is FQGNSA. V was pared by 5 bases and J by 3 bases, with 5 bases of the junction left unmatched. The CDR3 covers 14 residues. For the CDR3, the DNA is TGTGCCAGCAGCCAGGGACAGGCCTACTATGGCTACACCTTC. Its protein product is CASSQGQAYYGYTF. Variable domain in full (rest from reference TRBV7-2 and TRBJ1-2): GAGVSQSPSNKVTEKGKDVELRCDPISGHTALYWYRQSLGQGLEFLIYFQGNSAPDKSGLPSDRFSAERTGGSVSTLTIQRTQQEDSAVYLCASSQGQAYYGYTFGSGTRLTVV.

The V call is TRBV6-5, the J call TRBJ2-2, with D tentatively TRBD2 (5 bases). Trimming removed 5 bases from V and 1 base from J, with 11 bases in between. CDR3 size: 15 residues. From germline, CDR1 is MNHEY and CDR2 SVGAGI. Here the CDR3 reads CASSIGLMNTGELFF. CDR3 in DNA: TGTGCCAGCAGTATTGGACTCATGAACACCGGGGAGCTGTTTTTT.

This clone was seen only a few times. V is TRBV2 and J is TRBJ1-1; no reliable D call. Germline loops: CDR1 SNHLY, CDR2 FYNNEI. The germline V and J ends were trimmed by 1 base and 10 bases, with 13 bases remaining between them. This CDR3 contains 13 residues. Here the CDR3 DNA reads TGTGCCAGCAGTGAAGTGGTTAAACCGGGAGCTTTCTTT. It specifies CASSEVVKPGAFF.

The gene calls are TRBV28 and TRBJ1-2; D is unresolved. Trimming took 6 bases from V and 3 from J, leaving 26 bases between them. This CDR3 comprises 18 residues. CDR1 and CDR2 (germline): MDHEN, SYDVKM. DNA for the CDR3: TGTGCCAGCAGACCCAGCAGTGTTAGGGCGTTGGTCGACTATGGCTACACCTTC. It is translated as CASRPSSVRALVDYGYTF.

The chain is built from TRBV19 and TRBJ1-3, with TRBD1 as a possible D gene (6 bases). V was shortened by 6 bases and J by 0 bases, with 12 bases between the two germline ends. This CDR3 contains 15 residues. Per the germline V gene, CDR1 is LNHDA and CDR2 is SQIVND (reference sequence). DNA for the CDR3: TGTGCCAGTAGCAACAGGGTGAGCTCTGGAAACACCATATATTTT. Protein sequence: CASSNRVSSGNTIYF.

The chain has TRBV19 and TRBJ1-1, with D unclear. V was trimmed by 0 bases and J by 1 base, leaving 12 bases between them. The germline V gene encodes CDR1 LNHDA and CDR2 SQIVND (reference sequence). The CDR3 has 16 residues. As DNA, the CDR3 is TGTGCCAGTAGTATAGAGCGTGGACGGACGAACACTGAAGCTTTCTTT. Translating it yields CASSIERGRTNTEAFF.

This chain links TRBV6-1 with TRBJ1-2; 9 bases fit TRBD1. After removal of 4 bases from V and 9 bases from J, the junction contained 9 bases not matched to a gene. Germline loops: CDR1 MNHNS, CDR2 SASEGT. The CDR3 extends over 14 amino acids. The CDR3 loop is CASSGAGTGNRYTF. The CDR3 bases are TGTGCCAGCAGTGGAGCCGGGACAGGGAATCGCTACACCTTC.

The DNA for the CDR3 is TGTGCCAGCAGCCGAGATAGCAATCAGCCCCAGCATTTT. Translation gives CASSRDSNQPQHF. V and J are TRBV5-8 and TRBJ1-5; D unclear. Germline V gene sequence: CDR1 SGHTS, CDR2 YDEGEE. This CDR3 spans 13 amino acids. Trimming pared 4 bases from V and 0 bases from J, leaving 5 bases between.

This chain's CDR3 is CATRTGNYGYTF. Here the CDR3 DNA reads TGTGCCACCCGGACAGGGAACTATGGCTACACCTTC. J is TRBJ1-2 and V is TRBV6-5, with TRBD1 matching over 8 bases. Germline CDR1 and CDR2: MNHEY and SVGAGI. The CDR3 contains 12 residues. V was pared by 10 bases and J by 2 bases, with 3 bases of the junction left unmatched.

The J gene is TRBJ1-4, the V gene TRBV5-1, with TRBD1 identical over 8 bases. Germline CDR1 and CDR2: SGHRS and YFSETQ. Unmatched junction bases numbered 22, after V lost 4 bases and J lost 8 bases. This CDR3 is 19 amino acids long. DNA for the CDR3: TGCGCCAGCAGCCCCGGACAGGGCGGGTCTTTGAGTGGCGGGGAAAAACTGTTTTTT. As protein: CASSPGQGGSLSGGEKLFF.

V is TRBV20-1 and J is TRBJ2-2; D gene unclear. Germline CDR1 reads DFQATT; CDR2 reads SNEGSKA (reference sequence). The germline V and J ends were trimmed by 3 bases and 2 bases, with 16 bases remaining between them. This CDR3 spans 16 amino acids. The CDR3 sequence: CSASPGNGPNTGELFF. The CDR3 nucleotides are TGCAGTGCTAGTCCAGGAAATGGGCCCAACACCGGGGAGCTGTTTTTT.

The CDR3: CASSWTGQRNTEAFF. CDR3 in DNA: TGTGCCAGCAGCTGGACGGGACAGCGGAACACTGAAGCTTTCTTT. V usage is TRBV7-2 and J usage is TRBJ1-1; 7 nucleotides match TRBD1. From germline, CDR1 is SGHTA and CDR2 FQGNSA. V shed 4 bases and J 1 base; nucleotides not matched to a gene: 6. The length of the CDR3 is 15 residues.

The gene calls are TRBV6-2 or TRBV6-3 and TRBJ1-3, with no clear D. Germline V lookup: CDR1 MNHEY, CDR2 SVGEGT. This CDR3 is 20 amino acids long. V lost 2 bases and J lost 0, with 23 bases in between. DNA for the CDR3: TGTGCCAGCAGTTACAGAGGGCGCGCAACGCTACTCTACTCTGGAAACACCATATATTTT. It translates to CASSYRGRATLLYSGNTIYF.

CDR3 coding DNA: TGTGCCAGCAGCATGGACAGGGGGAATGAAAAACTGTTTTTT. This codes for CASSMDRGNEKLFF. V gene TRBV7-9 combines with J gene TRBJ1-4; TRBD1 matches at 10 bases. Per the germline V gene, CDR1 is SEHNR and CDR2 is FQNEAQ (reference sequence). The CDR3 is made up of 14 amino acids. Unmatched junction bases numbered 2, after V lost 5 bases and J lost 5 bases.

This clone appeared once. V and J are TRBV11-2 and TRBJ2-2; TRBD2 might be the D (5 bases). V shed 6 bases and J shed 1 base, with 12 bases lying between them. In germline, CDR1 is SGHAT, CDR2 FQNNGV. The CDR3 sequence is 15 residues long. The CDR3 protein is CASRTNPGNTGELFF. The CDR3 DNA sequence: TGTGCCAGCAGGACTAATCCTGGGAACACCGGGGAGCTGTTTTTT.